What follows are 23 T cell receptor beta chains derived from one specimen sequenced in a study of blood T cell repertoires in COVID-19. Some clones are missing from TCRdb's copy, which holds only in-frame ones; the method was immunoSEQ multiplex PCR. The profile shows roughly 72,000 clones, approximately 87% of them singletons. What was sequenced was peripheral blood. Receptor source: a human donor in a cohort sampled during active COVID-19.

The V and J genes are TRBV15 and TRBJ2-7; TRBD2 might be the D (6 bases). In germline, CDR1 is LNHNV, CDR2 YYDKDF (reference sequence). This CDR3 region has 15 residues. Trimming took 6 bases from V and 6 from J, leaving 21 bases between them. CDR3 sequence reads: CATSPLGQAGGEQYF. In nucleotides, the CDR3 is TGTGCCACCAGTCCCCTGGGGCAGGCCGGGGGCGAGCAGTACTTC.

This clone was recorded only once. The rearrangement links TRBV2 to TRBJ2-5, with 7 bases identical to TRBD2. V gave up 6 bases and J gave up 5 bases; unmatched junction bases: 0. The CDR3 is made up of 11 amino acids. Per germline, CDR1 SNHLY and CDR2 FYNNEI. CDR3 sequence reads: CASRGGETQYF. In nucleotides, the CDR3 is TGTGCCAGCAGGGGGGGGGAGACCCAGTACTTC. Based on the CDR3 plus reference TRBV2 and TRBJ2-5, the full variable domain is EPEVTQTPSHQVTQMGQEVILRCVPISNHLYFYWYRQILGQKVEFLVSFYNNEISEKSEIFDDQFSVERPDGSNFTLKIRSTKLEDSAMYFCASRGGETQYFGPGTRLLVL.

J is TRBJ2-4 and V is TRBV5-1; 9 bases line up with TRBD1. The CDR3 length is 15 residues. Germline loops: CDR1 SGHRS, CDR2 YFSETQ. V shed 5 bases and J 2 bases; nucleotides not matched to a gene: 5. This chain's CDR3 is CASRTGGETKNIQYF. CDR3 bases: TGCGCCAGCAGGACAGGGGGGGAGACCAAAAACATTCAGTACTTC.

J is TRBJ2-3 and V is TRBV4-2, with a possible D match to TRBD1 (6 bases). The V gene's germline CDR1 is LGHNA and CDR2 YNFKEQ. V shed 0 bases and J shed 6 bases, with 16 bases lying between them. The CDR3 covers 16 residues. DNA of the CDR3: TGTGCCAGCAGCCAAGATACGACAGGCGGTGAGGATACGCAGTATTTT. Translation: CASSQDTTGGEDTQYF.

The chain recombines TRBV15 with TRBJ1-3; a weak D match, TRBD1 (5 bases). Germline lookup yields CDR1 LNHNV and CDR2 YYDKDF (reference sequence). The CDR3 is 17 residues long. V dropped 4 bases and J dropped 7 bases, with 23 bases sitting between them. The CDR3 DNA follows: TGTGCCACCAGCAAAAACCGGGACTCCCAATGGGGGAACACCATATATTTT. As protein: CATSKNRDSQWGNTIYF.

The chain couples TRBV7-3 to TRBJ2-1; no reliable D call. V lost 2 bases and J lost 5, with 4 bases in between. This CDR3 spans 12 amino acids. Germline lookup yields CDR1 SGHTA and CDR2 FQGTGA. CDR3 residues: CASSLSDNEQFF. DNA of the CDR3: TGTGCCAGCAGCTTATCCGACAATGAGCAGTTCTTC.

The rearrangement links TRBV5-1 to TRBJ1-1, with D uncertain. Germline V lookup: CDR1 SGHRS, CDR2 YFSETQ. The CDR3 covers 14 residues. Trimming left V 2 bases short and J 4 bases short, with 12 bases between. The CDR3 loop reads CASSFGGGSTEAFF. DNA for the CDR3: TGCGCCAGCAGCTTCGGTGGAGGAAGCACTGAAGCTTTCTTT.

The DNA for the CDR3 is TGTGCCACCAGCAGATCTATTAATACGCAGTATTTT. Its translation: CATSRSINTQYF. V usage is TRBV15 and J usage is TRBJ2-3; D is unclear. Germline V lookup: CDR1 LNHNV, CDR2 YYDKDF (reference sequence). The CDR3 totals 12 residues. V lost 2 bases and J lost 7, with 7 bases in between.

CDR3 bases: TGCAGCGTTGTCCTGGCAGGCCGATCCCCCAACTATGGCTACACCTTC. This sequence encodes CSVVLAGRSPNYGYTF. V gene TRBV29-1 combines with J gene TRBJ1-2, with D unresolved. V was pared by 4 bases and J by 2 bases, with 20 bases between. The CDR3 spans 16 residues. The germline V gene encodes CDR1 SQVTM and CDR2 ANQGSEA.

V usage is TRBV14 and J usage is TRBJ2-1, with a tentative D call TRBD1 (6 bases). V was pared by 2 bases and J by 7 bases, with 9 bases between. Germline CDR1 reads SGHDN; CDR2 reads FVKESK. The CDR3 runs 13 residues. The CDR3 region has the DNA TGTGCCAGCAGCCAAACCAGGGGTAATGAGCAGTTCTTC. It encodes CASSQTRGNEQFF.

The chain couples TRBV7-2 to TRBJ2-1, with 9 bases fitting TRBD1. Germline CDR1 reads SGHTA; CDR2 reads FQGNSA. V lost 0 bases, J lost 6 bases, and 6 bases stayed unmatched. This CDR3 spans 16 amino acids. For the CDR3, the DNA is TGTGCCAGCAGCTTAGCCGGGACAGGGATACCCAATGAGCAGTTCTTC. This gives the protein CASSLAGTGIPNEQFF.

The chain uses TRBV6-5 and TRBJ1-4, with no clear D. V lost 7 bases to trimming and J lost 0 bases, with 9 bases between them. The CDR3 runs to 14 residues. Germline V gene sequence: CDR1 MNHEY, CDR2 SVGAGI. The CDR3, as DNA: TGTGCCAGCACCAGACTAGCAACTAATGAAAAACTGTTTTTT. This encodes CASTRLATNEKLFF.

The J gene is TRBJ2-5, the V gene TRBV3-1 (or the pseudogene TRBV3-2), with no clear D. The CDR3 is 14 residues long. Germline-derived CDR1 and CDR2 are LGHDT and YNNKEL (reference sequence). The V end was cut by 4 bases, the J end by 0 bases, with 9 bases between. This chain's CDR3 is CASSRTVYQETQYF. The CDR3 DNA reads TGTGCCAGCAGCCGAACAGTTTACCAAGAGACCCAGTACTTC.

The J gene is TRBJ1-1, the V gene TRBV6-5; D gene unclear. This CDR3 contains 13 residues. CDR1 and CDR2 (germline): MNHEY, SVGAGI. The ends were cut back, 4 bases at V and 0 bases at J, with 6 bases in the middle. CDR3 in DNA: TGTGCCAGCAGTTCAGTCTTGAACACTGAAGCTTTCTTT. Translating gives CASSSVLNTEAFF.

This sequence joins TRBV7-2 and TRBJ2-5, with D possibly TRBD2 on 6 matching bases. Trimming left V 2 bases short and J 5 bases short, with 12 bases between. CDR3 length: 14 residues. Germline V lookup: CDR1 SGHTA, CDR2 FQGNSA. In DNA form, the CDR3 reads TGTGCCAGCAGCTTATCCGCGGGACGTGAGACCCAGTACTTC. This gives the protein CASSLSAGRETQYF.

CDR3 DNA: TGTGCCAGCAGCTTAACTAGCGGGGGGGCCAGTCCGACCCAGTACTTC. Residues: CASSLTSGGASPTQYF. J is TRBJ2-5 and V is TRBV7-2; TRBD2 aligns across 13 bases. The CDR3 sequence is 16 residues long. V lost 2 bases and J lost 7; bases outside the gene matches: 7. Germline values: CDR1 SGHTA, CDR2 FQGNSA.

The DNA of the CDR3 is TGTGCCAGCAGCGCATATGCAGGGGCAGTCTACAATGAGCAGTTCTTC. Translating it yields CASSAYAGAVYNEQFF. The chain is built from TRBV9 and TRBJ2-1; D is perhaps TRBD1 (6 bases). V was pared by 3 bases and J by 3 bases, with 16 bases between. This CDR3 region has 16 residues. CDR1 is SGDLS, CDR2 YYNGEE, per germline. Looking up the rest from reference TRBV9 and TRBJ2-1 gives the full variable domain: DSGVTQTPKHLITATGQRVTLRCSPRSGDLSVYWYQQSLDQGLQFLIQYYNGEERAKGNILERFSAQQFPDLHSELNLSSLELGDSALYFCASSAYAGAVYNEQFFGPGTRLTVL.

The V call is TRBV14, the J call TRBJ2-7; 10 bases agree with TRBD1. Germline V gene sequence: CDR1 SGHDN, CDR2 FVKESK. V dropped 4 bases and J dropped 4; count of bases not matched to a gene: 4. CDR3 size: 14 residues. DNA for the CDR3: TGTGCCAGCAGCCCATTGGACAGGGGGTACGAGCAGTACTTC. It translates to CASSPLDRGYEQYF.

The V call is TRBV19, the J call TRBJ1-4; 10 nucleotides match TRBD1. Germline V CDR1 and CDR2: LNHDA, SQIVND (reference sequence). CDR3 length: 13 residues. Trimming cost V 6 bases and J 7 bases; bases outside gene matches: 2. The CDR3 region is CASRDRGGEKLFF. CDR3 DNA: TGTGCCAGTAGGGACAGGGGGGGTGAAAAACTGTTTTTT.

This chain uses TRBV18 with TRBJ2-3, with TRBD2 as a possible D gene (6 bases). Germline assignment: CDR1 KGHSH and CDR2 LQKENI. The CDR3 sequence is 18 residues long. V lost 2 bases and J 0 bases, leaving 18 bases between the germline ends. CDR3 DNA: TGTGCCAGCTCACCATCGGGACTTTCAGCGCCCAGCACAGATACGCAGTATTTT. It translates to CASSPSGLSAPSTDTQYF.

The V gene is TRBV12-5, the J gene TRBJ2-7; D is perhaps TRBD1 (5 bases). This CDR3 spans 14 amino acids. The germline V gene has CDR1 LGHNT and CDR2 FRNRAP. The ends were cut back, 2 bases at V and 1 base at J, with 9 bases in the middle. CDR3 region: CASGLQGSSYEQYF. The CDR3 DNA follows: TGTGCTAGTGGTTTGCAGGGCTCGTCCTACGAGCAGTACTTC.

This clone was seen only a few times. The V and J genes are TRBV7-9 and TRBJ1-2; no definite D call. This CDR3 has 10 residues. The V gene lost 2 bases and the J gene lost 14 bases, with 9 bases spanning the gap. CDR1 and CDR2 (germline): SEHNR, FQNEAQ (reference sequence). DNA for the CDR3: TGTGCCAGCAGCTTATGGAGGGAGACCTTC. It specifies CASSLWRETF. Drawing the rest from reference TRBV7-9 and TRBJ1-2, the complete variable domain is DTGVSQNPRHKITKRGQNVTFRCDPISEHNRLYWYRQTLGQGPEFLTYFQNEAQLEKSRLLSDRFSAERPKGSFSTLEIQRTEQGDSAMYLCASSLWRETFGSGTRLTVV.

This chain joins TRBV4-1 and TRBJ1-4; weak D call: TRBD1 (5 bases). The V gene's germline CDR1 is MGHRA and CDR2 YSYEKL. The CDR3 covers 18 residues. V gave up 3 bases and J gave up 6 bases, with 23 bases separating them. This CDR3 reads CASSHKGVGQGLDEKLFF. In nucleotides, the CDR3 is TGCGCCAGCAGCCACAAAGGTGTTGGTCAGGGCCTAGATGAAAAACTGTTTTTT.